The 3 T cell receptor beta chains below all came from one sample that was sequenced in a study of blood T cells in healthy people across ages. Using a J-beta primer mix together with a sample-barcoded 5' primer, a second PCR was run for roughly 6 to 11 cycles. TCRdb reanalysed the 5' RACE reads using MiXCR and keeps one entry per CDR3 protein. The repertoire holds hundreds of thousands of distinct CDR3 sequences, over 40% seen once, with roughly 30% in the top ten. The specimen was blood. The receptor source for this set is a man older than 75 in good health.

The V call is TRBV5-1, the J call TRBJ1-1; D unclear. Trimming pared 6 bases from V and 1 base from J, leaving 10 bases between. The CDR3 length is 13 residues. Germline loops: CDR1 SGHRS, CDR2 YFSETQ. This CDR3 reads CASKYLSNTEAFF. The CDR3 coding sequence is TGCGCCAGCAAGTATTTGTCGAACACTGAAGCTTTCTTT. The full variable domain, completed using reference TRBV5-1 and TRBJ1-1, is KAGVTQTPRYLIKTRGQQVTLSCSPISGHRSVSWYQQTPGQGLQFLFEYFSETQRNKGNFPGRFSGRQFSNSRSEMNVSTLELGDSALYLCASKYLSNTEAFFGQGTRLTVV.

This chain connects TRBV20-1 to TRBJ2-5, with 8 bases aligning to TRBD1. V dropped 6 bases and J dropped 13; count of bases not matched to a gene: 28. The CDR3 consists of 17 residues. Germline V CDR1 and CDR2: DFQATT, SNEGSKA (reference sequence). Written as DNA, the CDR3 is TGCAGTGCGTACTTGGTGGGGGAGACAGGGGTGACCTACGAGCGGTACTTC. Residues: CSAYLVGETGVTYERYF.

The table lists this clonotype with a few counts. This sequence joins TRBV20-1 and TRBJ2-5; D not certain. The CDR3 is made up of 15 amino acids. Germline loops: CDR1 DFQATT, CDR2 SNEGSKA (reference sequence). Trimming shortened V by 5 bases and J by 3 bases, and 19 bases separated the two germline ends. CDR3 residues: CSAGELVVKEETQYF. Written as DNA, the CDR3 is TGCAGTGCTGGTGAACTCGTGGTGAAGGAAGAGACCCAGTACTTC.